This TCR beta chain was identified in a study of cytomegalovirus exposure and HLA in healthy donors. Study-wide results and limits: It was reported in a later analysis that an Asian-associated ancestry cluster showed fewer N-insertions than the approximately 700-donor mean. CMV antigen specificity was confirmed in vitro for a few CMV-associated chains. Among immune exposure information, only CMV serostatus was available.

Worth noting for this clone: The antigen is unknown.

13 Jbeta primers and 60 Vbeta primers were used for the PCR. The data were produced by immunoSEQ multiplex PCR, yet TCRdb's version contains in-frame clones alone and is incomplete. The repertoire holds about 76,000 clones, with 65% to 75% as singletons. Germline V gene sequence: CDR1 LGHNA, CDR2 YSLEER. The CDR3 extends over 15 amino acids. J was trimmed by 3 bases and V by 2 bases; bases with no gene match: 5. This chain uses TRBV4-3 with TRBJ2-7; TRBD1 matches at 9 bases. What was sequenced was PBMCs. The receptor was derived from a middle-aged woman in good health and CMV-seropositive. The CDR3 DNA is TGCGCCAGCAGCCAAAGCCCGGGACAGGGCTACGAGCAGTACTTC. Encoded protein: CASSQSPGQGYEQYF.